These T cell receptor beta chains were read from a single sample in a study of CD8+ T cells in alopecia areata. Using immunoSEQ multiplex PCR, the repertoire was profiled, and TCRdb retains in-frame clones only, with some absent. The sample carries hundreds of thousands of clones, 67% recorded once. Here the sequenced sample was CD4+ T cells sorted from blood, taken at week 0. The receptors shown here come from a human donor with alopecia areata. Each CDR3 is given with its conserved first and last residue. The D gene is left open where the match is weak. Size values are once, few and many counts, or a class for expanded clones, and some rows have none.

TRBD2	TRBV7-8	NA	TRBJ2-5	TGTGCCAGCAGCTTGGGACTAGGAGGTAGCAAGACCCAGTACTTC	CASSLGLGGSKTQYF
NA	TRBV6-1	few	TRBJ1-1	TGTGCCAGCAGTGGAGACAGGAACACTGAAGCTTTCTTT	CASSGDRNTEAFF
NA	TRBV29-1	NA	TRBJ2-7	TGCAGCGTTGTAAAGGGAAGCTACGAGCAGTACTTC	CSVVKGSYEQYF
TRBD2	TRBV29-1	NA	TRBJ2-5	TGCAGCGTCCGGACTAGCGGGTCGGAGACCCAGTACTTC	CSVRTSGSETQYF
NA	TRBV5-6	NA	TRBJ1-2	TGTGCCAGCAGCTTGGCGGGGATAACCTATGGCTACACCTTC	CASSLAGITYGYTF
TRBD1	TRBV7-8	NA	TRBJ2-7	TGTGCCAGCACCTGGACAGGGTCGCTCTACGAGCAGTACTTC	CASTWTGSLYEQYF
NA	TRBV5-6	NA	TRBJ2-1	TGTGCCAGCAGCTTGGTTCTGGACTACAATGAGCAGTTCTTC	CASSLVLDYNEQFF
NA	TRBV12-5	NA	TRBJ1-2	TGTGCTAGTGCCCTGGACCGGATTTATGGCTACACCTTC	CASALDRIYGYTF
NA	TRBV29-1	NA	TRBJ1-5	TGCAGCGTCGAGGTGGGGACCGGGCAGCCCCAGCATTTT	CSVEVGTGQPQHF
TRBD1	TRBV5-1	NA	TRBJ1-2	TGCGCCAGCAGCTTCGGGACAGCCCCAGACTATGGCTACACCTTC	CASSFGTAPDYGYTF
NA	TRBV5-4	once	TRBJ2-1	TGTGCCGGAGGGAGGGGGGCCACTGAGCAGTTCTTC	CAGGRGATEQFF
NA	TRBV2	NA	TRBJ2-7	TGTGCCAGCAGTTATCCAATCTCCTACGAGCAGTACTTC	CASSYPISYEQYF
NA	TRBV7-2	few	TRBJ2-3	TGTGCCAGCAGCTACCTCGGAGGCCGGGCCTTCACAGATACGCAGTATTTT	CASSYLGGRAFTDTQYF
TRBD2	TRBV10-3	few	TRBJ2-2	TGTGCCATCAGGGGACTAGCGGGGATGACCGGGGAGCTGTTTTTT	CAIRGLAGMTGELFF
NA	TRBV7-9	once	TRBJ2-1	TGTGCCAGCAGCTTCCCATACAATGAGCAGTTCTTC	CASSFPYNEQFF
TRBD2	TRBV9	NA	TRBJ2-3	TGTGCCAGCAGCGTAGGATCCAGCGGGGGAGATACGCAGTATTTT	CASSVGSSGGDTQYF
NA	TRBV30	NA	TRBJ1-1	TGTGCCTGGAGTTTTATGGGTACTGAAGCTTTCTTT	CAWSFMGTEAFF
TRBD2	TRBV4-3	NA	TRBJ2-4	TGCGCCAGCAGCCAAGATATAAAGACTAGCGTAGCCAAAAACATTCAGTACTTC	CASSQDIKTSVAKNIQYF
TRBD2	TRBV29-1	few	TRBJ2-5	TGCAGCACCATACGGGGGGGAGAGACCCAGTACTTC	CSTIRGGETQYF
TRBD1	TRBV4-1	NA	TRBJ1-6	TGCGCCAGCAGCCAAGAGGGACAGGGTAACAGTTCACCCCTCCACTTT	CASSQEGQGNSSPLHF
NA	TRBV6-5	NA	TRBJ1-6	TGTGCCAGCAGTTACCTCCCCCTAACGGACACCCTCCACTTT	CASSYLPLTDTLHF
NA	TRBV7-3	NA	TRBJ2-5	TGTGCCAGCAGCTTAGGGGGTGGAGAGACCCAGTACTTC	CASSLGGGETQYF
NA	TRBV6-6	NA	TRBJ1-1	TGTGCCAGCCATCGAGAGGGCAGGGTGAACACTGAAGCTTTCTTT	CASHREGRVNTEAFF
NA	TRBV27	NA	TRBJ1-2	TGTGCCAGCAGTTTGGCGCGGGTAGGGACCTATGGCTACACCTTC	CASSLARVGTYGYTF
NA	TRBV30	NA	TRBJ2-3	TGTGCCTGGGGGAGAGGCTTCCCAGGGGATACGCAGTATTTT	CAWGRGFPGDTQYF
TRBD2	TRBV29-1	NA	TRBJ2-5	TGCAGCGTTGTGGATAGCGGGGGGCCCCATGAACAGACCCAGTACTTC	CSVVDSGGPHEQTQYF
NA	TRBV30	NA	TRBJ2-5	TGTGCCTGGGGGGTCGGCGAGACCCAGTACTTC	CAWGVGETQYF
NA	TRBV2	few	TRBJ2-1	TGTGCCAGCAGCCCCTACAATGAGCAGTTCTTC	CASSPYNEQFF
TRBD1	TRBV23-1	NA	TRBJ2-7	TGCGCCAGCAGTCAACAGACAGGGGGCACCTACGAGCAGTACTTC	CASSQQTGGTYEQYF
TRBD1	TRBV30	NA	TRBJ1-5	TGTGCCTGGAGCCAAGGGGGACAGTGGAATCAGCCCCAGCATTTT	CAWSQGGQWNQPQHF
NA	TRBV29-1	NA	TRBJ2-5	TGCAGCGTTGAAGGATCCAGCAGGGAGACCCAGTACTTC	CSVEGSSRETQYF
NA	TRBV7-6	NA	TRBJ1-5	TGTGCCAGCAGCTTAGCTCCCAATCAGCCCCAGCATTTT	CASSLAPNQPQHF
TRBD2	TRBV6-1	NA	TRBJ2-3	TGTGCCAGCAGTGTTCGGCGGGGGAGCACAGATACGCAGTATTTT	CASSVRRGSTDTQYF
NA	TRBV9	NA	TRBJ1-2	TGTGCCAGCAGCCGAGACCCCGACAGTGGCGGCTACACCTTC	CASSRDPDSGGYTF
NA	TRBV29-1	NA	TRBJ1-1	TGCAGCGCCCGACGAGACACTGAAGCTTTCTTT	CSARRDTEAFF
NA	TRBV29-1	NA	TRBJ2-2	TGCAGCGTTGCCCGCGGGGTAGGGGCCGGGGACACCGGGGAGCTGTTTTTT	CSVARGVGAGDTGELFF
NA	TRBV23-1	NA	TRBJ2-5	TGCGCCAGCAGTCAATCAGTCAGGGGTAGGGAGACCCAGTACTTC	CASSQSVRGRETQYF
NA	TRBV29-1	few	TRBJ2-1	TGCAGCGCGCGGGGACAAATAAACAATGAGCAGTTCTTC	CSARGQINNEQFF
NA	TRBV6-6	NA	TRBJ2-2	TGTGCCAGCAGTGGGACACGGAACACCGGGGAGCTGTTTTTT	CASSGTRNTGELFF
TRBD1	TRBV27	NA	TRBJ2-3	TGTGCCAGCATGACAGGGGGCGGCACAGATACGCAGTATTTT	CASMTGGGTDTQYF
NA	TRBV29-1	few	TRBJ2-5	TGCAGCGGGGGGCAGTCAGAGACCCAGTACTTC	CSGGQSETQYF
TRBD1	TRBV6-4	NA	TRBJ2-1	TGTGCCAGCAGTGCGGGACAGGGGATGAATGAGCAGTTCTTC	CASSAGQGMNEQFF
NA	TRBV7-6	few	TRBJ2-1	TGTGCCAGCAGCCTGAAGAGGTACGATGAGCAGTTCTTC	CASSLKRYDEQFF
TRBD1	TRBV2	NA	TRBJ2-3	TGTGCCAGCAGTGATGACAGGGCGGAGCAGTATTTT	CASSDDRAEQYF
NA	TRBV29-1	NA	TRBJ2-5	TGCAGCGTTGACCAGGGAAGTTTCCAAGAGACCCAGTACTTC	CSVDQGSFQETQYF
NA	TRBV7-2	once	TRBJ2-7	TGTGCCAGCAGATCTGACAGTTACCTCTCCTACGAGCAGTACTTC	CASRSDSYLSYEQYF
NA	TRBV30	NA	TRBJ1-1	TGTGCCTGGAGGAGGTCGAACACTGAAGCTTTCTTT	CAWRRSNTEAFF
NA	TRBV6-6	few	TRBJ1-4	TGTGCCAGCAGTTACTCGACTAATGAAAAACTGTTTTTT	CASSYSTNEKLFF
NA	TRBV7-9	NA	TRBJ2-3	TGTGCCGGTATCCGGGGCCTCACAGATACGCAGTATTTT	CAGIRGLTDTQYF